This TCR beta chain was sequenced for a study of cytomegalovirus exposure and HLA in healthy donors. Overall study: Unique TCRs from HLA-typed donors, 65 million to 85 million of them, were held in an early data release. Among the approximately 380 donors who were genotyped, about 80% fell in the genetic ancestry cluster that is associated with self-reported Caucasian donors. Study-wide results and caveats: Later analysis revealed greater clonal expansion in HLA-associated TCR beta chains than in equally common others.

The germline V gene encodes CDR1 ENHRY and CDR2 SYGVKD. Between the trimmed V and J ends, which lost 4 bases and 0 bases, there was a span of 7 bases. The CDR3 length is 14 residues. With respect to this clone: What it recognizes is unknown.

Both 60 Vbeta primers and 13 Jbeta primers went into the PCR. Libraries were prepared by immunoSEQ multiplex PCR; TCRdb keeps only in-frame clonotypes and omits some of them. The sample has more than 100,000 clones; approximately 80% are singletons. The V gene is TRBV10-3, the J gene TRBJ1-5, with a weak D call TRBD1 (5 bases). This sequence originates from a woman under 30 in good health and CMV-seronegative. Sequenced input: PBMCs. CDR3 region: CAISVGVSNQPQHF. For the CDR3, the DNA is TGTGCCATCAGTGTAGGGGTTAGCAATCAGCCCCAGCATTTT.